This note documents a single TCR beta chain sequence. What it recognizes is unknown. This specimen belongs to a study of cytomegalovirus exposure and HLA in healthy donors. As for the study in general: Out of several hundred genotyped donors, roughly 80% belonged to the Caucasian-associated ancestry cluster. General study findings and limits: Another analysis was done later, and it associated more than 15,000 TCR beta sequences with HLA alleles at 0.05 false discovery rate. The authors assumed roughly uniform sequencing depth across donors for presence/absence analyses.

This PCR relied on a set of 60 Vbeta primers and 13 Jbeta primers. Sequencing used immunoSEQ multiplex PCR; TCRdb keeps in-frame clones, though not all of them. The table lists over 100,000 clones, about 62% of them singletons. V was trimmed by 4 bases and J by 2 bases, leaving 17 bases between them. CDR1 is SGHKS, CDR2 YYEKEE, per germline (reference sequence). The CDR3 has 16 amino acids. Sequencing was done on a sample of PBMCs. This clonotype was obtained from a woman aged 40 to 50 in good health and CMV-seropositive. This chain connects TRBV5-5 to TRBJ2-3, with TRBD2 as a possible D gene (5 bases). CDR3: CASSAVRGPSTDTQYF. CDR3 in DNA: TGTGCCAGCAGCGCAGTTCGCGGGCCCTCCACAGATACGCAGTATTTT.